This T cell receptor beta chain stems from a study of blood T cell repertoires in COVID-19. Overall study context: Material from acute and convalescent COVID-19 was sourced from the United States, Italy and Spain. Sources were T cells, B-cell-depleted T cells, or PBMCs; the material itself was cDNA or gDNA.

Some clones are missing from TCRdb's copy, which holds only in-frame ones; the method was immunoSEQ multiplex PCR. The sample holds approximately 66,000 clones, roughly 86% seen once. Between the trimmed V and J ends, which lost 4 bases and 1 base, there was a span of 13 bases. Germline lookup yields CDR1 SGHTA and CDR2 FQGNSA. The CDR3 runs to 15 residues. J is TRBJ1-1 and V is TRBV7-2; no reliable D call. The source material was peripheral blood. The sequence was collected from a man between 60 and 70 years old with acute or convalescent COVID-19. The DNA of the CDR3 is TGTGCCAGCAGCTCCAAGGGAGCGCCGAACACTGAAGCTTTCTTT. This sequence encodes CASSSKGAPNTEAFF.